Detailed here is one T cell receptor beta chain. The antigen is undetermined. Trimming took 0 bases from V and 1 from J, leaving 10 bases between them. This CDR3 contains 15 residues. Germline V lookup: CDR1 LNHNV, CDR2 YYDKDF (reference sequence). This sample is drawn from a study of shared clonotypes between healthy human individuals. Whole-study results and caveats: The authors expected sequencing depth to affect clonotype sharing among donors.

Data came from immunoSEQ multiplex PCR; TCRdb stores just in-frame clones and leaves some out. Of under 1,900,000 clones in the sample, approximately 98.5% were seen once. The sequence was obtained from a man younger than 45 in good health. The chain recombines TRBV15 with TRBJ2-7; no clear D gene. Specimen: naive CD4+ T cells sorted from blood. Subset denoted: CD45RA+ positively selected. CDR3 protein: CATSRERTPSYEQYF. CDR3 nucleotides: TGTGCCACCAGCAGAGAAAGAACCCCATCCTACGAGCAGTACTTC.